This TCR beta chain is drawn from a study of blood T cell repertoires in COVID-19. Overall study: Samples representing acute and convalescent COVID-19 were sourced from the United States, Italy and Spain. The cDNA or gDNA used as material had been derived from T cells, B-cell-depleted T cells, or PBMCs.

In the original workflow: Amplification with reference gene primers provided the estimates of nucleated cell counts. Assay used: immunoSEQ multiplex PCR; TCRdb lists only in-frame clones, some missing. That table furnishes V, J and clone size, whereas the DNA furnished D and trimming. Here the sample spans fewer than 65,000 clones, approximately 80% being singletons. The V segment lost 4 bases and the J segment 6 bases; nucleotides outside the gene matches: 10. The CDR3 is 16 residues long. Germline CDR1 MGHRA, CDR2 YSYEKL. The sequenced sample was peripheral blood. The rearrangement uses TRBV4-1 and TRBJ2-2; the match to TRBD2 covers 8 bases. The clonotype comes from a human donor in a cohort sampled during active COVID-19. In DNA form, the CDR3 reads TGCGCCAGCAGCCCCAGTCCCGGGACTAGTTCCGGGGAGCTGTTTTTT. As protein: CASSPSPGTSSGELFF.